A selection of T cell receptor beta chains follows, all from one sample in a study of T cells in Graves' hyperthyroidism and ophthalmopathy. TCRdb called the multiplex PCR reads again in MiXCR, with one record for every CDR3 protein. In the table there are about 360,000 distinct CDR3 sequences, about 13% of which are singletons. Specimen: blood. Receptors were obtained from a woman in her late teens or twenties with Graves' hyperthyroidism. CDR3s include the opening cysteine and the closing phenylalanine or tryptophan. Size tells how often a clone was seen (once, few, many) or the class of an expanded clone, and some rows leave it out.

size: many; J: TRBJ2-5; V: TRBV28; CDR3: CASNDSGFPETQYF
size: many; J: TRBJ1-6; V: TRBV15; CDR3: CATSRDRTTDSPLHF
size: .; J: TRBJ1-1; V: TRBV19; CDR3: CASRRDRADTEAFF
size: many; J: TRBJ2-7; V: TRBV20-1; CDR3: CSAGGPDNLDEQYF
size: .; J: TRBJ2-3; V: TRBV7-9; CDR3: CASSLTGKGSLRTDTQYF
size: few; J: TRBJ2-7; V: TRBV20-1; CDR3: CSASDSEQGFPYEQYF
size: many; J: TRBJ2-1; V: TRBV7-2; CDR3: CASSILAGGGRNEQFF
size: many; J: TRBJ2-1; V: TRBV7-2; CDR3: CASSLHLPPLPLVPDRFFDEQFF
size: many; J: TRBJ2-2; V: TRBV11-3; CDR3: CASSLEGHPANTGELFF
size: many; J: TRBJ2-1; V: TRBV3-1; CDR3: CASSQRAQGGEQFF
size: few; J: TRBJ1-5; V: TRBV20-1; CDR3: CSAQDRGSQPQHF
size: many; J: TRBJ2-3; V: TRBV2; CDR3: CASRTLGGWTDTQYF
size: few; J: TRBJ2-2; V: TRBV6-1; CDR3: CASRIPWTENTGELFF
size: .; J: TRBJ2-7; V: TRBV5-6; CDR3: CASSSIRDSGGYEQYF
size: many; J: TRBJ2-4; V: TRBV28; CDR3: CASSSYGTGVNIQYF
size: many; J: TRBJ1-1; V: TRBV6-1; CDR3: CASSLFLGGRSEAFF
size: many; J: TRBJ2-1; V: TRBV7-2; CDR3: CASSLEAGGASYNEQFF
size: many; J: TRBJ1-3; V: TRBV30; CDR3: CAWSAGQGNTIYF
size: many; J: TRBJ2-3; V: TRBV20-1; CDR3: CSARGGTSGRASTDTQYF
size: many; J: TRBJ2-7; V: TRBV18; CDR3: CASSPSSSYEQYF
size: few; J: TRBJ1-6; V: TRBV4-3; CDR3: CASSRHRDNSPLHF
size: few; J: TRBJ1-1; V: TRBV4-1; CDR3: CASSQVVMNSEAFF
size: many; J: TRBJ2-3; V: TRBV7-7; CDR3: CASSRGGAGITDTQYF
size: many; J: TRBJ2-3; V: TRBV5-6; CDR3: CASSPEGPGTDTQYF
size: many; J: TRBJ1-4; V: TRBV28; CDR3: CASSSRVAGHEKLFF
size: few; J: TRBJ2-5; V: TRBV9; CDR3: CASSVDILQETQYF
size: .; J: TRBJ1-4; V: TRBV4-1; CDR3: CASSQDPGFGGEKLFF
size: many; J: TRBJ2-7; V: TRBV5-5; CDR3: CASSPGSDLYEQYF
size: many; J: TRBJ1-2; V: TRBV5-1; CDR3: CASSSQWGGADGYTF
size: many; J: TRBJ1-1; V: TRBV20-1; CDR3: CSGQAGGHSSSTEAFF
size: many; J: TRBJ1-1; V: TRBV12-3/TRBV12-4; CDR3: CASSALTGEDTEAFF
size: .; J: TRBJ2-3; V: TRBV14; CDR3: CASSPRGQPTDTQYF
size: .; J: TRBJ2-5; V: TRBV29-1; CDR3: CSVERGQLHF
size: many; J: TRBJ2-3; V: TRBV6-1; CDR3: CASTLGREFADTQYF
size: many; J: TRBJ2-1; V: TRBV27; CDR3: CASSRSYNEQFF
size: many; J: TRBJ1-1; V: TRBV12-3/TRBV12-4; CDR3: CASSSLGLGAFF
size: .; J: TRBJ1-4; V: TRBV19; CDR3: CASSGRKATNEKLFF
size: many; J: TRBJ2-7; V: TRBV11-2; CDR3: CASSFGDEQYF
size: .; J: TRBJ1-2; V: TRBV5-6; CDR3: CASSWSGLQAFGSNYGYTF
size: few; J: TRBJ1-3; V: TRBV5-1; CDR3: CASSLEGREPGNTIYF
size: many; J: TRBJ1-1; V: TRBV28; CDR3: CASSFGGHTEAFF
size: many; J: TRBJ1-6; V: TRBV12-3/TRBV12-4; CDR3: CASSSLWDGLSESPLHF
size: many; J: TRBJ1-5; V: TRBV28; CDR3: CASREEDQPQHF
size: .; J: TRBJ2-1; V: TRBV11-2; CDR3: CASSLRLAGAPPRYEQFF
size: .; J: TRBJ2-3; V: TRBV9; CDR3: CASSPAPSTDTQYF
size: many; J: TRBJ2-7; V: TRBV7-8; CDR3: CASSLEPFGYEQYF
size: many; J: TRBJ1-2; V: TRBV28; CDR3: CASSPWEGYGYTF
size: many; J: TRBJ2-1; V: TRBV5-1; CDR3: CASSLVAGGNEQFF
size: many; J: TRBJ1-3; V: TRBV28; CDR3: CASSTPQGAGGNTIYF